This TCR beta chain was obtained from a study of blood T cell repertoires in COVID-19 (TCRdb year 2020). Notes on the research overall: Samples covering the acute and convalescent phases of COVID-19 were provided by collaborators in the United States, Italy and Spain. A freely available public database, intended as a resource for researchers studying the immune response to SARS-CoV-2, is where the repertoires were released. Where available, HLA class I and class II types were obtained from metadata supplied by the sample provider rather than from assay-based typing. The samples were drawn from two sources: the first 160 participants of the ongoing ImmuneRACE study, and some 1,300 subjects contributed by 6 global collaborators. The sample metadata nearly always contained a de-identified subject ID, COVID-19 status, age in years and sex. The prospective study material was composed of cDNA or gDNA derived from T cells, B-cell-depleted T cells, or PBMCs. The dataset comprised deeply sampled blood TCRbeta repertoires from subjects exposed to, actively infected with, or recovered from COVID-19. General conclusions and limits of the study: The quantity of clinical and demographic metadata differed by source and by participant and was supplied without curation.

On this clone: Its antigen is currently not known. Qualities for individual bases were not recorded, and no much larger clone is one base off.

Taken from cysteine to phenylalanine, the CDR3 has 14 residues. Only the CDR3 DNA is retained, 42 bases long and in frame from the first base. Germline trimming: 7 bases from V, 5 bases from J; junction bases outside gene matches: 6. CDR1 and CDR2 are drawn from the germline V gene: MNHEY, SVGAGI. In Seattle, one collaborating source enrolled patients while the infection was active and tracked those patients longitudinally over the course of disease. Collaborating institutions collected whole blood in K2EDTA tubes following their own protocols. For TCRbeta analysis, collaborator samples were shipped as frozen whole blood, as isolated PBMCs, or as DNA extracted from either sample type. TCRbeta CDR3 regions were amplified from genomic DNA by means of the immunoSEQ Assay, a bias-controlled multiplex PCR. As for how the authors treated the data: The number of nucleated cells in each sample was estimated by amplification of reference gene primers within the assay. Sequence reads were collapsed and filtered to measure the absolute abundance of every unique TCRbeta CDR3 rearrangement. Productive Simpson clonality was computed per sample as the square root of Simpson's diversity index over productive rearrangements. TCRdb mirrors the immuneACCESS table, restricted to in-frame sequences. Some clones are absent from its copies; in checked studies, under half trace to an unresolved V gene, and the reason for the others is unknown. V, J and clone size were drawn from that table, and D and trimming were deduced from the DNA. The sample yields roughly 200,000 clones; roughly 83% were counted once. The ten largest clones capture almost 6% of the sample.

The sequenced sample consisted of peripheral blood. This clonotype was sampled from a woman in her thirties or forties with COVID-19, enrolled during active disease. The chain is encoded by TRBV6-5 joined to TRBJ1-5, and 9 junction bases match TRBD1. The CDR3 reads CASTSTGGDQPQHF. Read as DNA, the sequence is TGTGCCAGCACCTCGACAGGGGGAGATCAGCCCCAGCATTTT.